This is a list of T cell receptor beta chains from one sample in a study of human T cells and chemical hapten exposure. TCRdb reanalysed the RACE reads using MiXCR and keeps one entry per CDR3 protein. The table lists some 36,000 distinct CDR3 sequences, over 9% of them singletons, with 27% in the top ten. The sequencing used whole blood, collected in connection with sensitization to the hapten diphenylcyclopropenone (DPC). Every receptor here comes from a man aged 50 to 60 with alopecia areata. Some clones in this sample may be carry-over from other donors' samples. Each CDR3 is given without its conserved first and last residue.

ASSPRTSGRLVHNEQF TRBJ2-1 TRBV7-8
ASSYSVSGSVYEQY TRBJ2-7 TRBV6-5
ASSVGLAGGPSTGELF TRBJ2-2 TRBV9
SASGQVSPNEQF TRBJ2-1 TRBV29-1
ASSFIEGGELF TRBJ2-2 TRBV5-4
ASSPTGTSTWELF TRBJ2-2 TRBV7-9
ASSSPTVPPYEQY TRBJ2-7 TRBV11-1
ASSAGSEQY TRBJ2-7 TRBV25-1
ASLPYRGRFYEQY TRBJ2-7 TRBV12-2
ASSYPEAGMEKLF TRBJ1-4 TRBV6-6
ASSLVSGRAYEQY TRBJ2-7 TRBV7-9
SALDGDSGNTIY TRBJ1-3 TRBV20-1
ASTQRDFYNEQF TRBJ2-1 TRBV6-4
ASSPSGQGSYNEQF TRBJ2-1 TRBV6-5
AWGHMNTEAF TRBJ1-1 TRBV30
ASSEALQGDTQY TRBJ2-3 TRBV2